A single sample gave rise to the 17 T cell receptor beta chains below, sequenced in a study of blood T cells in healthy people across ages. Alongside a J-beta primer mix, a sample-barcoded 5' primer served in a second PCR lasting roughly 6 to 12 cycles. TCRdb re-analysed the 5' RACE reads in MiXCR, keeping a single row per CDR3 protein. Of 500,000 to 600,000 distinct CDR3 sequences in the sample, 25% to 30% were seen once. Specimen: blood. The receptors shown here come from a woman aged 70-85 years in good health.

This rearrangement joins TRBV14 to TRBJ1-4, with 7 bases that match TRBD1. Trimming took 4 bases from V and 2 from J; bases not matched to a gene: 10. This CDR3 is 17 amino acids long. Germline V gives CDR1 SGHDN, CDR2 FVKESK. CDR3 DNA sequence: TGTGCCAGCAGCCCTGTGAGGAGGGGGCAGACTAATGAAAAACTGTTTTTT. This translates into CASSPVRRGQTNEKLFF. The full variable domain, with the rest looked up from reference TRBV14 and TRBJ1-4, is EAGVTQFPSHSVIEKGQTVTLRCDPISGHDNLYWYRRVMGKEIKFLLHFVKESKQDESGMPNNRFLAERTGGTYSTLKVQPAELEDSGVYFCASSPVRRGQTNEKLFFGSGTQLSVL.

The rearrangement links TRBV6-6 to TRBJ2-7; TRBD1 matches at 7 bases. V lost 6 bases and J lost 6; bases outside the gene matches: 14. CDR1 is MNHNY, CDR2 SVGAGI, per germline (reference sequence). The CDR3 loop spans 15 amino acids. As DNA, the CDR3 is TGTGCCAGCAGACCTGTAGACAGGGATGTATCCGAGCAGTACTTC. Its protein product is CASRPVDRDVSEQYF.

This chain connects TRBV20-1 to TRBJ2-7; D is perhaps TRBD1 or TRBD2 (5 bases each). Per the germline V gene, CDR1 is DFQATT and CDR2 is SNEGSKA (reference sequence). Trimming removed 3 bases from V and 0 bases from J, with 15 bases in between. The CDR3 consists of 15 residues. Here the CDR3 DNA reads TGCAGTGCTAGTGCCCCAGGGACGGGCTCCTACGAGCAGTACTTC. It encodes CSASAPGTGSYEQYF.

This clonotype was seen a few times. The genes are TRBV7-8 and TRBJ2-3; 7 bases fit TRBD1. CDR1 and CDR2 from the germline V gene are SGHVS and FQNEAQ. The junction had 8 bases not matched to a gene; V was cut back by 5 bases and J by 0 bases. There are 16 residues in the CDR3. CDR3 sequence: CASSVDRPKSTDTQYF. Here the CDR3 DNA reads TGTGCCAGCAGCGTGGACAGGCCGAAGAGCACAGATACGCAGTATTTT.

The chain employs TRBV7-2 and TRBJ2-5; 12 positions agree with TRBD2. CDR3 length: 16 residues. V was pared by 5 bases and J by 5 bases, with 9 bases of the junction left unmatched. CDR1 and CDR2 from the germline V gene are SGHTA and FQGNSA. CDR3 DNA sequence: TGTGCCAGCAGCATGCAGACTAGCGGGGGTAGGGAGACCCAGTACTTC. It yields the protein CASSMQTSGGRETQYF.

V is TRBV9 and J is TRBJ1-2; 7 bases line up with TRBD1. V lost 0 bases to trimming and J lost 2 bases; unmatched junction nucleotides: 1. Per germline, CDR1 SGDLS and CDR2 YYNGEE. The length of the CDR3 is 14 residues. The CDR3 DNA sequence: TGTGCCAGCAGCGTAGCGGACAGGAACTATGGCTACACCTTC. Translation: CASSVADRNYGYTF.

The chain couples TRBV20-1 to TRBJ1-5, with D unresolved. Germline V gene lookup returns CDR1 DFQATT and CDR2 SNEGSKA (reference sequence). This CDR3 comprises 13 residues. The ends were cut back, 4 bases at V and 2 bases at J, with 9 bases in the middle. The DNA for the CDR3 is TGCAGTGCTATTGGTCGGGGCAATCAGCCCCAGCATTTT. Encoded protein: CSAIGRGNQPQHF.

This clonotype occurred once. Written as DNA, the CDR3 is TGTGCCAGCAGCCAAGGTCGCAGGGTACCCGAGCAGTACTTC. Its protein is CASSQGRRVPEQYF. The chain couples TRBV14 to TRBJ2-7, with a possible D match to TRBD1 (5 bases). In germline, CDR1 is SGHDN, CDR2 FVKESK. The CDR3 loop spans 14 amino acids. V was trimmed by 1 base and J by 6 bases, leaving 13 bases between them.

The rearrangement uses TRBV20-1 and TRBJ2-1, with 8 nucleotides matching TRBD2. TRBJ2-5 matches the DNA end more closely, so the J call is doubtful. In germline, CDR1 is DFQATT, CDR2 SNEGSKA (reference sequence). CDR3 length: 12 amino acids. CDR3 nucleotides: TGCAGTGTATTAGCGGGGAGGGAGACCCAGTACTTC. As protein: CSVLAGRETQYF.

This clonotype was observed a handful of times. The rearrangement joins TRBV2 to TRBJ2-3; possible D gene TRBD1, 6 bases. Germline CDR1 is SNHLY and CDR2 is FYNNEI. The V end was cut by 7 bases, the J end by 5 bases, with 19 bases between. This CDR3 contains 15 residues. In DNA, the CDR3 is TGTGCCAGCACCTTTACAGGGATCGGGAAAGATACGCAGTATTTT. It codes for CASTFTGIGKDTQYF. The variable domain in full, completed from reference TRBV2 and TRBJ2-3, reads EPEVTQTPSHQVTQMGQEVILRCVPISNHLYFYWYRQILGQKVEFLVSFYNNEISEKSEIFDDQFSVERPDGSNFTLKIRSTKLEDSAMYFCASTFTGIGKDTQYFGPGTRLTVL.

This chain uses TRBV2 with TRBJ2-7; D uncertain. The CDR3 runs to 15 residues. V lost 2 bases and J lost 0, with 11 bases in between. CDR1 is SNHLY and CDR2 is FYNNEI in the germline V gene. DNA for the CDR3: TGTGCCAGCAGTGAAATCGGGCCTCCCTCCTACGAGCAGTACTTC. Encoded protein: CASSEIGPPSYEQYF.

The rearrangement links TRBV5-1 to TRBJ2-3; D could derive from TRBD1 or TRBD2 (6 bases each). This CDR3 comprises 14 residues. V was cut by 7 bases and J by 3 bases, with 15 bases left in between. Germline loops: CDR1 SGHRS, CDR2 YFSETQ. The CDR3 DNA sequence: TGCGCCAGCGGAAGGGGGGAGCGGACAGATACGCAGTATTTT. Translation: CASGRGERTDTQYF. Complete variable domain (other parts from reference TRBV5-1 and TRBJ2-3): KAGVTQTPRYLIKTRGQQVTLSCSPISGHRSVSWYQQTPGQGLQFLFEYFSETQRNKGNFPGRFSGRQFSNSRSEMNVSTLELGDSALYLCASGRGERTDTQYFGPGTRLTVL.

This clonotype has just one count. The chain's CDR3 is CSATLGGGHRNTEAFF. For the CDR3, the DNA is TGCAGTGCTACCTTAGGGGGGGGGCATAGAAACACTGAAGCTTTCTTT. This chain uses TRBV20-1 with TRBJ1-1; possibly TRBD1 for D (6 bases). V dropped 4 bases and J dropped 2 bases, with 20 bases sitting between them. Germline CDR1 and CDR2: DFQATT and SNEGSKA (reference sequence). The CDR3 spans 16 residues.

This clonotype has just a few counts. V usage is TRBV24-1 and J usage is TRBJ1-4; perhaps TRBD1 as D (6 bases). Germline V gene lookup returns CDR1 KGHDR and CDR2 SFDVKD. Trimming took 2 bases from V and 4 from J, leaving 10 bases between them. This CDR3 has 15 amino acids. CDR3 residues: CATSDSTGLNEKLFF. The CDR3 DNA is TGTGCCACCAGTGATTCGACAGGCCTTAATGAAAAACTGTTTTTT.

This clonotype showed up just a few times. The V call is TRBV29-1, the J call TRBJ2-2, with D hard to call. The V gene's germline CDR1 is SQVTM and CDR2 ANQGSEA. The germline V and J ends were trimmed by 1 base and 0 bases, with 12 bases remaining between them. The length of the CDR3 is 16 residues. The CDR3 loop reads CSVEAGRSANTGELFF. The CDR3 DNA reads TGCAGCGTTGAAGCTGGCAGATCCGCGAACACCGGGGAGCTGTTTTTT.

This clonotype was seen a few times. The V call is TRBV9, the J call TRBJ2-5, with 8 bases fitting TRBD1. TRBJ2-7 matches the DNA end more closely, so the J call is doubtful. There are 15 residues in the CDR3. CDR1 SGDLS and CDR2 YYNGEE come from the germline V gene. CDR3 in amino acids: CASSARDRSSYEQYF. CDR3 nucleotides: TGTGCCAGCAGCGCCCGGGACAGGAGCTCCTACGAGCAGTACTTC.

This clonotype occurred a few times. The chain couples TRBV18 to TRBJ1-2; possible D gene TRBD1, 6 bases. Trimming shortened V by 3 bases and J by 8 bases, and 13 bases separated the two germline ends. Germline V lookup: CDR1 KGHSH, CDR2 LQKENI. This CDR3 contains 13 residues. CDR3 nucleotide sequence: TGTGCCAGCTCACCCTATAGGACAGAAGGCTACACCTTC. It translates to CASSPYRTEGYTF.